The clone carrying this T cell receptor (beta chain) was picked up a small number of times. The data were produced by immunoSEQ multiplex PCR, yet TCRdb's version contains in-frame clones alone and is incomplete. The profile shows some 2.1 million clones, roughly 93% of them singletons. This specimen comes from a study of shared clonotypes between healthy human individuals. V was clipped by 5 bases and J by 8 bases; unmatched bases: 14. The CDR3 length is 15 residues. The V gene's germline CDR1 is MDHEN and CDR2 SYDVKM. Terminally differentiated effector memory CD45RA+ cells were excluded by CCR7 positive selection of CD45RO-negative cells.

Sequenced: naive CD8+ T cells from PBMCs. The receptor's source is a man aged 18 to 29 in good health. Some clones in this sample may be carry-over from other donors' samples. The chain recombines TRBV28 with TRBJ1-2; 7 bases agree with TRBD1. CDR3 protein: CASSPRQGGWQGYTF. As DNA, the CDR3 is TGTGCCAGCAGTCCACGACAGGGCGGGTGGCAAGGCTACACCTTC.